This T cell receptor (beta chain) was identified in a study of T cell changes during pregnancy in multiple sclerosis. Germline V gene lookup returns CDR1 MNHEY and CDR2 SVGAGI. The CDR3 has 15 amino acids. V shed 4 bases and J shed 0 bases, with 12 bases lying between them. This clone is a singleton in its sample. Clones were sequenced by immunoSEQ multiplex PCR, and TCRdb holds only the in-frame ones, with some missing. The sample comprises tens of thousands of clones, approximately 90% of which are singletons, and roughly 1.4% rests with the top ten. Sequences were derived from peripheral blood, sampled in the third trimester of pregnancy. This clonotype originated in a female donor in good health, enrolled as a control in a pregnancy study. The V call is TRBV6-5, the J call TRBJ1-1; the D gene is possibly TRBD1 (5 bases). The CDR3, as DNA: TGTGCCAGCAGTTTAAAGACAGACATGAACACTGAAGCTTTCTTT. Encoded protein: CASSLKTDMNTEAFF.